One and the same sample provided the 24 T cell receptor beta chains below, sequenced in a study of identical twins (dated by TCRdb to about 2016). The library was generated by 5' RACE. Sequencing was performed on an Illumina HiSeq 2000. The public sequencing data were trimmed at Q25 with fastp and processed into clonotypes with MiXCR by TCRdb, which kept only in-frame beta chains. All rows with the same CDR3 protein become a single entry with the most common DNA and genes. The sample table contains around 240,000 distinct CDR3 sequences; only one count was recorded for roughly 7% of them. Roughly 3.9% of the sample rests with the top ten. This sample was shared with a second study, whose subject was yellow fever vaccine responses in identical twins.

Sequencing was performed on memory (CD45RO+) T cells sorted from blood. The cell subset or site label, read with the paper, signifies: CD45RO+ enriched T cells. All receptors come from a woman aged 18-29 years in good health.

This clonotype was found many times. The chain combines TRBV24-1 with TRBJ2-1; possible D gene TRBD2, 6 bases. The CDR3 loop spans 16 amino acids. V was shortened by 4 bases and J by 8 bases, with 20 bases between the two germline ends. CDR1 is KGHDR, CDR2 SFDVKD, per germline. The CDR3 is CATSDPGTLARDEQFF. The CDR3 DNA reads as TGTGCCACCAGTGACCCCGGGACTCTGGCTAGGGATGAGCAGTTCTTC.

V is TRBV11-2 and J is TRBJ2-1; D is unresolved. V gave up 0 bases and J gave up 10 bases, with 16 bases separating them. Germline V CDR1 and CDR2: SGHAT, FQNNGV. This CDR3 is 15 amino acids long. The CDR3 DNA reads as TGTGCCAGCAGCTTAGATCTCGGTCACGTCAGAGAGCAGTTCTTC. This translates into CASSLDLGHVREQFF.

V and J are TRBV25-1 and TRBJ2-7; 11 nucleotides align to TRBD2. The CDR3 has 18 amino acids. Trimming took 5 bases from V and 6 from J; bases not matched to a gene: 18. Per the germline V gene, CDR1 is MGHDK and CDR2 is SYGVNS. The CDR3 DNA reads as TGTGCCAGCAGTTCGAACCCCCATACTAGCGGGAGCCCCTTCGAGCAGTACTTC. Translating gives CASSSNPHTSGSPFEQYF.

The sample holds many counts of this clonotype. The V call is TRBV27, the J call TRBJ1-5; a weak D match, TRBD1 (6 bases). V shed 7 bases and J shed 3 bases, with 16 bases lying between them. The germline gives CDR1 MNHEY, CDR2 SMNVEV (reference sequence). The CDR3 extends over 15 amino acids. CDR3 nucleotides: TGTGCCAGCATTTTTAGACAGGTAAACAATCAGCCCCAGCATTTT. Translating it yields CASIFRQVNNQPQHF.

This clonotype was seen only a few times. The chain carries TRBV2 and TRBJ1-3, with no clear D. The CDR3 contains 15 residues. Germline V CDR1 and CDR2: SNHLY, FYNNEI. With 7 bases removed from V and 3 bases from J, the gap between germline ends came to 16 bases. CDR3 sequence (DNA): TGTGCCAGCACCCCTGAGGGTCTCGGTGGAAACACCATATATTTT. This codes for CASTPEGLGGNTIYF.

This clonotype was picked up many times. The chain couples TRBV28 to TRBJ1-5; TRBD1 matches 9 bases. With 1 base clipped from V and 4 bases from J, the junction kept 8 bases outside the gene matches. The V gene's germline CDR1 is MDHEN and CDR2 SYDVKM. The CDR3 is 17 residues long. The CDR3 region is CASSLLRGQGGNQPQHF. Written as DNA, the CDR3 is TGTGCCAGCAGTTTATTACGGGGACAGGGTGGGAATCAGCCCCAGCATTTT.

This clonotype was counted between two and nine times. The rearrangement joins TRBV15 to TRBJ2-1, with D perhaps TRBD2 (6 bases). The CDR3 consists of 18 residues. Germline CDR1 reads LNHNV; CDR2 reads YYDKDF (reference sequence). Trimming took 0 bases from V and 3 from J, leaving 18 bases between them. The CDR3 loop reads CATSREIELASFYNEQFF. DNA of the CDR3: TGTGCCACCAGCAGAGAGATAGAACTAGCTAGCTTCTACAATGAGCAGTTCTTC.

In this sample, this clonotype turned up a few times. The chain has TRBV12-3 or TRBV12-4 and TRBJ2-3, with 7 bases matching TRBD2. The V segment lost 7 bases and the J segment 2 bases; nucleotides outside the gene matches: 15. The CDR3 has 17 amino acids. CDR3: CASTPRATAGFTDTQYF. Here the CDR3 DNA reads TGTGCCAGCACTCCGCGGGCGACAGCGGGATTCACAGATACGCAGTATTTT.

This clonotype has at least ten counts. DNA for the CDR3: TGTGCCAGTAGTCCCCAGACAGATGAAAAACTGTTTTTT. Translation gives CASSPQTDEKLFF. The chain is built from TRBV19 and TRBJ1-4; TRBD1 is a possible D gene (5 bases). The CDR3 covers 13 residues. In germline, CDR1 is LNHDA, CDR2 SQIVND (reference sequence). Trimming took off 5 bases at V and 6 bases at J, with 10 bases between the two ends.

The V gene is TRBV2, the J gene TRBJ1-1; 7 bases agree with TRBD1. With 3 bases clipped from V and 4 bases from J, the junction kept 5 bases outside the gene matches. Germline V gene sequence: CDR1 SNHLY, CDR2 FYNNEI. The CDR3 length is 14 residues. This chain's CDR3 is CASSEDRWSTEAFF. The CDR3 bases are TGTGCCAGCAGTGAGGACAGGTGGTCCACTGAAGCTTTCTTT.

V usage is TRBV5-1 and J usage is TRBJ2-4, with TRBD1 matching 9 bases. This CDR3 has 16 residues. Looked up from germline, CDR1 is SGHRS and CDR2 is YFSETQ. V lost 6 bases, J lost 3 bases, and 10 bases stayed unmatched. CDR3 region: CASTPPGQGGKNIQYF. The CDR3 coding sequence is TGCGCCAGCACCCCCCCGGGACAGGGAGGCAAAAACATTCAGTACTTC.

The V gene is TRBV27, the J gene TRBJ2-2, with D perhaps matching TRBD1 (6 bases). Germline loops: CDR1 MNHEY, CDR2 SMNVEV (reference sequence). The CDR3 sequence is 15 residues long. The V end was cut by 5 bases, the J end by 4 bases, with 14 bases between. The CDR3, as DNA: TGTGCCAGCAGTCCCAGGGACACTAGCACCGGGGAGCTGTTTTTT. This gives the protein CASSPRDTSTGELFF.

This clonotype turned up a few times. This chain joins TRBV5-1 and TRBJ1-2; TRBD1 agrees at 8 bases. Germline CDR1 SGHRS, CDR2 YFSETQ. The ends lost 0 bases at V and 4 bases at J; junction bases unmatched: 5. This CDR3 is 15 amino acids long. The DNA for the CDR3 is TGCGCCAGCAGCTTGGATATCGGGACAGGCTATGGCTACACCTTC. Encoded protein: CASSLDIGTGYGYTF.

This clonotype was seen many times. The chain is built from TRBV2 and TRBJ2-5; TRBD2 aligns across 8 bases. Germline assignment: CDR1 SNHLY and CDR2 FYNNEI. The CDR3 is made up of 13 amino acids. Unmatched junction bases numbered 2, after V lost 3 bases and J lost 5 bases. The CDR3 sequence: CASSDGLAETQYF. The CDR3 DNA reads TGTGCCAGCAGTGATGGACTAGCCGAGACCCAGTACTTC.

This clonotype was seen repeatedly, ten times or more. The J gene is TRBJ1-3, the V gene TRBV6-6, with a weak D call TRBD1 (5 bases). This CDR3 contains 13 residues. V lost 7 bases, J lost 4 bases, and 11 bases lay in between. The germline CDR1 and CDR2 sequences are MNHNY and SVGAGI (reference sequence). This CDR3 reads CASNRDGGNTIYF. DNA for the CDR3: TGTGCCAGCAATCGGGACGGCGGAAACACCATATATTTT.

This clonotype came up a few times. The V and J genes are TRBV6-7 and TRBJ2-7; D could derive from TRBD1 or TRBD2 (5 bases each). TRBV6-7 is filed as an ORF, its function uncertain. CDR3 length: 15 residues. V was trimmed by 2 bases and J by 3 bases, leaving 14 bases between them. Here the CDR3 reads CASSYMGRRFYEQYV. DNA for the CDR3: TGTGCCAGCAGTTACATGGGACGGCGATTCTACGAGCAGTACGTC.

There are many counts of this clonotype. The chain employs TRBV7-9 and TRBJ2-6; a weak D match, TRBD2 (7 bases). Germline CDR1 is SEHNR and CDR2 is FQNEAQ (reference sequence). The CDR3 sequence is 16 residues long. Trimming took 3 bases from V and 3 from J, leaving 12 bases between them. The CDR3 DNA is TGTGCCAGCAGCTTCGGGGGGCCTGTTGGGGCCAACGTCCTGACTTTC. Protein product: CASSFGGPVGANVLTF. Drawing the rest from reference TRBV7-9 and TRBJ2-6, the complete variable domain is DTGVSQNPRHKITKRGQNVTFRCDPISEHNRLYWYRQTLGQGPEFLTYFQNEAQLEKSRLLSDRFSAERPKGSFSTLEIQRTEQGDSAMYLCASSFGGPVGANVLTFGAGSRLTVL.

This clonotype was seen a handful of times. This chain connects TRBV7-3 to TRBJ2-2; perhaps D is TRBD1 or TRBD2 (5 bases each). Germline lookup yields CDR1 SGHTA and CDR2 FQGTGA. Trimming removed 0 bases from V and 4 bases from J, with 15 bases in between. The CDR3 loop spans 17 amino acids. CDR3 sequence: CASSLTGASFGTGELFF. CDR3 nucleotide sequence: TGTGCCAGCAGCTTAACCGGGGCTAGCTTCGGCACCGGGGAGCTGTTTTTT.

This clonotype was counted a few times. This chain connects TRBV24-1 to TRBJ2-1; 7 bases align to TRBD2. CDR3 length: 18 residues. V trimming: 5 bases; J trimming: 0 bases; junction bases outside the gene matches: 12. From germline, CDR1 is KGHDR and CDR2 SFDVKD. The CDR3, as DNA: TGTGCCACCAGTGGGGTGGCCGGGGACTACCTCTCCTACAATGAGCAGTTCTTC. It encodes CATSGVAGDYLSYNEQFF.

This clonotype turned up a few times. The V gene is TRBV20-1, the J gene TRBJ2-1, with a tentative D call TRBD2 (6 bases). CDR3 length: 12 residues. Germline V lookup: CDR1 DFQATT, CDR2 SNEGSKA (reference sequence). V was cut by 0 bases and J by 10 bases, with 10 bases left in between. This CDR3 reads CSARDLAGEQFF. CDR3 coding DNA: TGCAGTGCTAGAGATTTGGCGGGGGAGCAGTTCTTC.

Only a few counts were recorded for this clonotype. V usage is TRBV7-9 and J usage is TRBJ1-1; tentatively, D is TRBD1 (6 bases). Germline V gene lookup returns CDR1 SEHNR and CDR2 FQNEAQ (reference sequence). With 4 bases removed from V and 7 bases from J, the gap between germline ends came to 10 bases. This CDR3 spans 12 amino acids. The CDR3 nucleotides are TGTGCCAGCAGCTCCACAGGGTTTGAAGCTTTCTTT. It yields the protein CASSSTGFEAFF. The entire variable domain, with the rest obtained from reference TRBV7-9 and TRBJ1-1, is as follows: DTGVSQNPRHKITKRGQNVTFRCDPISEHNRLYWYRQTLGQGPEFLTYFQNEAQLEKSRLLSDRFSAERPKGSFSTLEIQRTEQGDSAMYLCASSSTGFEAFFGQGTRLTVV.

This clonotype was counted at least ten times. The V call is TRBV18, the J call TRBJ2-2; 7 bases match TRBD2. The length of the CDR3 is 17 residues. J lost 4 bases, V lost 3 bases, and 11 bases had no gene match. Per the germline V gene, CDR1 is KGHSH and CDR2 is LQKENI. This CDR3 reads CASSPLLGGGTTGELFF. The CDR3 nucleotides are TGTGCCAGCTCACCGTTGCTTGGCGGGGGAACCACCGGGGAGCTGTTTTTT.

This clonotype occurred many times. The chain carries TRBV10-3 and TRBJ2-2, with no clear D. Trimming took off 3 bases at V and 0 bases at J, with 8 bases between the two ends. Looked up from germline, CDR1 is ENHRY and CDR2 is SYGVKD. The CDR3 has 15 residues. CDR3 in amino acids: CAISDRQPNTGELFF. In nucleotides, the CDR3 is TGTGCCATCAGTGATCGGCAGCCGAACACCGGGGAGCTGTTTTTT.

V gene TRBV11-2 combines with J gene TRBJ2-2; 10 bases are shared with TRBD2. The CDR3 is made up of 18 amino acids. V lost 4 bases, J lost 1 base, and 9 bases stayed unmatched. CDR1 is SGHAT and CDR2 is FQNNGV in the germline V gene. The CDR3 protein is CASSSRGLAVLNTGELFF. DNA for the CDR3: TGTGCCAGCAGCTCCCGTGGACTAGCGGTTTTGAACACCGGGGAGCTGTTTTTT.